The clone carrying this T cell receptor (beta chain) came up a few times. Its antigen is as yet unknown. The data were taken from a study of blood T cells in healthy people across ages. General study points: There was a strong correlation between TCR beta diversity and naive T cell percentage.

Per sample, extraction of total RNA gave at least 6 micrograms in every case. PCR was performed a second time for about 6 to 12 cycles using a sample-barcoded 5' primer and a J-beta primer mix. TCRdb re-analysed the 5' RACE reads in MiXCR, keeping a single row per CDR3 protein. The data show approximately 780,000 distinct CDR3 sequences, around 25% seen once. Germline trimming cut 2 bases from V and 1 base from J; bases unmatched to any gene: 2. The CDR3 spans 15 residues. The V gene's germline CDR1 is MGHRA and CDR2 YSYEKL. These data were likewise used in another study, on T cells of mothers and their children. From that report: Three healthy Caucasian mothers gave samples, and so did their six children. Related mother-child pairs showed slightly, non-significantly higher overlap than unrelated pairs.

Material: blood. The source is a boy between 10 and 17 years old in good health. The gene calls are TRBV4-1 and TRBJ2-4; 7 nucleotides align to TRBD1. The CDR3 sequence: CASSQLQGAKNIQYF. Written as DNA, the CDR3 is TGCGCCAGCAGCCAACTACAGGGGGCCAAAAACATTCAGTACTTC.